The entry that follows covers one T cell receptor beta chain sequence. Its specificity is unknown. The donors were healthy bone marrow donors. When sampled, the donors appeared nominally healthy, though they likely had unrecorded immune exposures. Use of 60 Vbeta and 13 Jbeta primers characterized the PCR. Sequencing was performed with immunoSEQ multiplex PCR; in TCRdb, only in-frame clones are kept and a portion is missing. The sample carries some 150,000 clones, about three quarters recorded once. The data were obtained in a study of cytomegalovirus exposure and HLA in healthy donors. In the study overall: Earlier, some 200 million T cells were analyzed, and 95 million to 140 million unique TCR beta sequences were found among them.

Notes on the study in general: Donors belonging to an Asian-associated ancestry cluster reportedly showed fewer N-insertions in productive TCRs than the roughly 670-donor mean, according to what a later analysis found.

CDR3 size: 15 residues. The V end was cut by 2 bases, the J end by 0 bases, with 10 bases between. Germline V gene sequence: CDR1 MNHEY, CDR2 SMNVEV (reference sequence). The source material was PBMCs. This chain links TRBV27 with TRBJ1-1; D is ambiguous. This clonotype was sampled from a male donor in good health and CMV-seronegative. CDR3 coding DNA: TGTGCCAGCAGTTTAAACAGATTCATGAACACTGAAGCTTTCTTT. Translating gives CASSLNRFMNTEAFF.